The rows below give T cell receptor beta chains drawn from one sample of a study of T cell responses to AZD1222 COVID-19 vaccine. The protocol was immunoSEQ multiplex PCR, while the TCRdb copy is restricted to in-frame clones and leaves out a portion. The sample records 140,000 to 150,000 clones, around 85% being singletons. Source: peripheral blood, taken on day 0 of AZD1222 vaccination. These receptor sequences come from an adult in good health. The CDR3 runs from the conserved cysteine through the conserved F or W. D genes are given only for firm matches. Clone size, where shown, is once, few, many, or a class for clones that have expanded.

J gene: TRBJ2-1; clone size: -; D gene: TRBD2; V gene: TRBV14; CDR3 DNA: TGTGCCAGCAGCCAATGGGGGGGGACTAGCGGAACTTACAATGAGCAGTTCTTC; CDR3 protein: CASSQWGGTSGTYNEQFF
J gene: TRBJ1-4; clone size: few; D gene: TRBD1; V gene: TRBV18; CDR3 DNA: TGTGCCAGCTCACCAAGACAGGGCGAGGATGAAAAACTGTTTTTT; CDR3 protein: CASSPRQGEDEKLFF
J gene: TRBJ2-7; clone size: few; D gene: -; V gene: TRBV15; CDR3 DNA: TGTGCCACCAGCAGAGATCATGGCAGCTACTACGAGCAGTACTTC; CDR3 protein: CATSRDHGSYYEQYF
J gene: TRBJ1-2; clone size: -; D gene: TRBD1; V gene: TRBV5-1; CDR3 DNA: TGCGCCAGCAGCTTTACAGGGGAAGGGAACTATGGCTACACCTTC; CDR3 protein: CASSFTGEGNYGYTF
J gene: TRBJ1-5; clone size: -; D gene: -; V gene: TRBV6-1; CDR3 DNA: TGTGCCAGCAGTGAAATTGGTCGGCCCCAGCATTTT; CDR3 protein: CASSEIGRPQHF
J gene: TRBJ1-4; clone size: -; D gene: TRBD1; V gene: TRBV29-1; CDR3 DNA: TGCAGCGTTAATTCCCGGGACAGGGGTGAAAAACTGTTTTTT; CDR3 protein: CSVNSRDRGEKLFF
J gene: TRBJ2-1; clone size: -; D gene: -; V gene: TRBV5-1; CDR3 DNA: TGCGCCAGCAGCGCTTCGACGGAAAGCCCTACACATGAGCAGTTCTTC; CDR3 protein: CASSASTESPTHEQFF
J gene: TRBJ2-1; clone size: -; D gene: -; V gene: TRBV27; CDR3 DNA: TGTGCCAGCAGTTCTTGGTTGCATGAGCAGTTCTTC; CDR3 protein: CASSSWLHEQFF
J gene: TRBJ2-3; clone size: -; D gene: TRBD1; V gene: TRBV5-1; CDR3 DNA: TGCGCCAGTAATGACAGGGGACAGAGAGGTACGCAGTATTTT; CDR3 protein: CASNDRGQRGTQYF
J gene: TRBJ2-5; clone size: -; D gene: -; V gene: TRBV4-2; CDR3 DNA: TGTGCCAGCAGCCCTAGCCGTGAGACCCAGTACTTC; CDR3 protein: CASSPSRETQYF
J gene: TRBJ2-1; clone size: once; D gene: TRBD2; V gene: TRBV12-3/TRBV12-4; CDR3 DNA: TGTGCCAGCAGCCGGACTAGCGTCGATGAGCAGTTCTTC; CDR3 protein: CASSRTSVDEQFF
J gene: TRBJ1-2; clone size: -; D gene: -; V gene: TRBV12-3/TRBV12-4; CDR3 DNA: TGTGCCAGCAGTTTGAGGCCGGCTTATGGCTACACCTTC; CDR3 protein: CASSLRPAYGYTF
J gene: TRBJ1-1; clone size: few; D gene: -; V gene: TRBV5-1; CDR3 DNA: TGCGCCAGCAGCCGAGACAGTTATGGTATGAACACTGAAGCTTTCTTT; CDR3 protein: CASSRDSYGMNTEAFF
J gene: TRBJ2-6; clone size: -; D gene: TRBD2; V gene: TRBV6-1; CDR3 DNA: TGTGCCAGCAGTGAAAAAGGGTCGGTACGCGGGAGGGCGTCTGGGGCCAACGTCCTGACTTTC; CDR3 protein: CASSEKGSVRGRASGANVLTF
J gene: TRBJ2-7; clone size: -; D gene: -; V gene: TRBV27; CDR3 DNA: TGTGCCAGCCGACCGGGGCCACCCTACGAGCAGTACTTC; CDR3 protein: CASRPGPPYEQYF
J gene: TRBJ2-7; clone size: -; D gene: TRBD2; V gene: TRBV27; CDR3 DNA: TGTGCCAGCAGTTTCTTGGGGGGGGGATCCTACGAGCAGTACTTC; CDR3 protein: CASSFLGGGSYEQYF
J gene: TRBJ2-5; clone size: -; D gene: -; V gene: TRBV28; CDR3 DNA: TGTGCCAGCAGTTCCATTTTTACCGCATTCTCCCCCGTACGGGCAGAGACCCAGTACTTC; CDR3 protein: CASSSIFTAFSPVRAETQYF
J gene: TRBJ1-5; clone size: -; D gene: TRBD1; V gene: TRBV5-8; CDR3 DNA: TGTGCCAGCAGCTTTACCGCCACAGACAGGGCCGGGGATCAGCCCCAGCATTTT; CDR3 protein: CASSFTATDRAGDQPQHF
J gene: TRBJ1-5; clone size: -; D gene: -; V gene: TRBV28; CDR3 DNA: TGTGCCAGCAGCCGGAGTGGGAGTTACAATCAGCCCCAGCATTTT; CDR3 protein: CASSRSGSYNQPQHF
J gene: TRBJ1-4; clone size: -; D gene: -; V gene: TRBV15; CDR3 DNA: TGTGCCACCAGTCCGTGGACTAATGAAAAACTGTTTTTT; CDR3 protein: CATSPWTNEKLFF
J gene: TRBJ1-1; clone size: -; D gene: -; V gene: TRBV5-4; CDR3 DNA: TGTGCCAGCAGCTCAAAGGAGGGGTACGGCACTGAAGCTTTCTTT; CDR3 protein: CASSSKEGYGTEAFF
J gene: TRBJ1-5; clone size: -; D gene: TRBD1; V gene: TRBV6-9; CDR3 DNA: TGTGCCAGCAGCCGACAGGGGGTTCAGCCCCAGCATTTT; CDR3 protein: CASSRQGVQPQHF
J gene: TRBJ2-2; clone size: -; D gene: -; V gene: TRBV6-6; CDR3 DNA: TGTGCCAGCAGGATGGGGACGGCGAACACCGGGGAGCTGTTTTTT; CDR3 protein: CASRMGTANTGELFF
J gene: TRBJ1-1; clone size: -; D gene: TRBD1; V gene: TRBV7-2; CDR3 DNA: TGTGCCAGCAGCGCACAGGGGATTGAAGCTTTCTTT; CDR3 protein: CASSAQGIEAFF
J gene: TRBJ1-6; clone size: once; D gene: -; V gene: TRBV5-1; CDR3 DNA: TGCGCCAGCAGCTCGGGGGGACGGTTAGCGGGCTCCTATAATTCACCCCTCCACTTT; CDR3 protein: CASSSGGRLAGSYNSPLHF
J gene: TRBJ2-4; clone size: -; D gene: -; V gene: TRBV6-5; CDR3 DNA: TGTGCCAGCAGTTACTTGTCAGGGATGGACATTCAGTACTTC; CDR3 protein: CASSYLSGMDIQYF
J gene: TRBJ2-3; clone size: -; D gene: TRBD1; V gene: TRBV2; CDR3 DNA: TGTGCCAGCGATTTTCGGACAGGGGCTAGCACAGATACGCAGTATTTT; CDR3 protein: CASDFRTGASTDTQYF
J gene: TRBJ1-6; clone size: once; D gene: -; V gene: TRBV7-2; CDR3 DNA: TGTGCCAGCAGCATCTCCACAGGGAATAATTCACCCCTCCACTTT; CDR3 protein: CASSISTGNNSPLHF
J gene: TRBJ2-1; clone size: few; D gene: TRBD2; V gene: TRBV4-1; CDR3 DNA: TGCGCCAGCAGCAGGCGGGCCCTAGCGGGTTACAATGAGCAGTTCTTC; CDR3 protein: CASSRRALAGYNEQFF
J gene: TRBJ2-7; clone size: -; D gene: TRBD2; V gene: TRBV3-1/TRBV3-2; CDR3 DNA: TGTGCCAGCAGCCCCTTAGGGACTAGCGCCTACGAGCAGTACTTC; CDR3 protein: CASSPLGTSAYEQYF
J gene: TRBJ2-3; clone size: -; D gene: -; V gene: TRBV6-2/TRBV6-3; CDR3 DNA: TGTGCCAGCAGTTACCGACTACAAAGCACAGATACGCAGTATTTT; CDR3 protein: CASSYRLQSTDTQYF
J gene: TRBJ1-5; clone size: -; D gene: TRBD1; V gene: TRBV5-1; CDR3 DNA: TGCGCCAGCAGCCCAAGGACAGGGAACAATCAGCCCCAGCATTTT; CDR3 protein: CASSPRTGNNQPQHF
J gene: TRBJ1-5; clone size: -; D gene: -; V gene: TRBV6-5; CDR3 DNA: TGTGCCAGCAGTCCTCCGGGGGACCAGCCCCAGCATTTT; CDR3 protein: CASSPPGDQPQHF
J gene: TRBJ2-6; clone size: -; D gene: -; V gene: TRBV27; CDR3 DNA: TGTGCCAGCAGTCCCTGGGGACGGCCGGGGGCCAACGTCCTGACTTTC; CDR3 protein: CASSPWGRPGANVLTF
J gene: TRBJ1-2; clone size: few; D gene: -; V gene: TRBV7-8; CDR3 DNA: TGTGCCAGCAGCTTAGCCGAGAACTATGGCTACACCTTC; CDR3 protein: CASSLAENYGYTF
J gene: TRBJ2-7; clone size: -; D gene: TRBD1; V gene: TRBV27; CDR3 DNA: TGTGCCAGCAGTCCTGGACAGGGTTTAACCGAGCAGTACTTC; CDR3 protein: CASSPGQGLTEQYF
J gene: TRBJ2-1; clone size: -; D gene: TRBD2; V gene: TRBV28; CDR3 DNA: TGTGCCAGCAGCGACCTAGCGGGGGGGGGCAATGAGCAGTTCTTC; CDR3 protein: CASSDLAGGGNEQFF
J gene: TRBJ2-1; clone size: -; D gene: TRBD2; V gene: TRBV12-5; CDR3 DNA: TGTGCTAGTGGTTTCCCTAGCGGGCCCTCCTACAATGAGCAGTTCTTC; CDR3 protein: CASGFPSGPSYNEQFF
J gene: TRBJ1-2; clone size: -; D gene: -; V gene: TRBV7-9; CDR3 DNA: TGTGCCAGCAGCTTAGACAGCTATGGCTACACCTTC; CDR3 protein: CASSLDSYGYTF
J gene: TRBJ1-5; clone size: few; D gene: -; V gene: TRBV7-2; CDR3 DNA: TGTGCCAGCAGCTTAGGAGGGAGTCAGCCCCAGCATTTT; CDR3 protein: CASSLGGSQPQHF
J gene: TRBJ1-6; clone size: few; D gene: -; V gene: TRBV19; CDR3 DNA: TGTGCCAGCAAACGAGGCGCGGGGTCCTATAATTCACCCCTCCACTTT; CDR3 protein: CASKRGAGSYNSPLHF
J gene: TRBJ1-1; clone size: -; D gene: TRBD1; V gene: TRBV30; CDR3 DNA: TGTGCCTGGAGACTGGCAGGGGGAATGAACACTGAAGCTTTCTTT; CDR3 protein: CAWRLAGGMNTEAFF
J gene: TRBJ2-1; clone size: few; D gene: -; V gene: TRBV3-1/TRBV3-2; CDR3 DNA: TGTGCCAGCAGCCAAGATTTGCGGGGCCTAACGTTCAATGAGCAGTTCTTC; CDR3 protein: CASSQDLRGLTFNEQFF
J gene: TRBJ1-1; clone size: -; D gene: -; V gene: TRBV28; CDR3 DNA: TGTGCCAGCAGTTTAGGGGGGGCGGCGATGGGAAACACTGAAGCTTTCTTT; CDR3 protein: CASSLGGAAMGNTEAFF
J gene: TRBJ1-1; clone size: -; D gene: -; V gene: TRBV19; CDR3 DNA: TGTGCCAGTAGTATAGATTGGGGGCGCAGTGAAGCTTTCTTT; CDR3 protein: CASSIDWGRSEAFF
J gene: TRBJ1-1; clone size: -; D gene: TRBD1; V gene: TRBV6-1; CDR3 DNA: TGTGCCAGCAGTGGCACGACCCTCCGGGACAGGGTAGGGAAAGCTTTCTTT; CDR3 protein: CASSGTTLRDRVGKAFF
J gene: TRBJ1-2; clone size: once; D gene: TRBD1; V gene: TRBV6-4; CDR3 DNA: TGTGCCAGCAGTGACTCGTCAGGGGGAAGGTATGGCTACACCTTC; CDR3 protein: CASSDSSGGRYGYTF
J gene: TRBJ2-7; clone size: -; D gene: -; V gene: TRBV19; CDR3 DNA: TGTGCCAGTAGTATAACAAGACAGAACGAGCAGTACTTC; CDR3 protein: CASSITRQNEQYF
J gene: TRBJ2-1; clone size: once; D gene: -; V gene: TRBV20-1; CDR3 DNA: TGCAGTGCTGGCGAGGGTGGGCAGTTCTTC; CDR3 protein: CSAGEGGQFF
J gene: TRBJ2-3; clone size: -; D gene: -; V gene: TRBV7-9; CDR3 DNA: TGTGCCAGCAGGCCCCAGTACGGCAGCTTAGCAGATACGCAGTATTTT; CDR3 protein: CASRPQYGSLADTQYF
J gene: TRBJ2-7; clone size: medium-sized; D gene: -; V gene: TRBV6-5; CDR3 DNA: TGTGCCAGCAGTTACAGTAGGGGCCGCCTCTACGAGCAGTACTTC; CDR3 protein: CASSYSRGRLYEQYF
J gene: TRBJ1-4; clone size: -; D gene: -; V gene: TRBV25-1; CDR3 DNA: TGTGCCAGGGGGGGTAAGGGGAGTAATGAAAAACTGTTTTTT; CDR3 protein: CARGGKGSNEKLFF
J gene: TRBJ1-1; clone size: -; D gene: TRBD1; V gene: TRBV7-9; CDR3 DNA: TGTGCCAGCAGCAACAGGGGGAACACTGAAGCTTTCTTT; CDR3 protein: CASSNRGNTEAFF
J gene: TRBJ1-3; clone size: -; D gene: -; V gene: TRBV6-5; CDR3 DNA: TGTGCCAGCAGGGCCCCAGGAAACACCATATATTTT; CDR3 protein: CASRAPGNTIYF
J gene: TRBJ1-1; clone size: once; D gene: -; V gene: TRBV7-9; CDR3 DNA: TGTGCCAGCAGCTTACGTGTTCAGGCAGAAGCTTTCTTT; CDR3 protein: CASSLRVQAEAFF
J gene: TRBJ1-5; clone size: -; D gene: -; V gene: TRBV6-1; CDR3 DNA: TGTGCCAGCAGTGAAGCGCTCGGCAATCAGCCCCAGCATTTT; CDR3 protein: CASSEALGNQPQHF